This TCR beta chain was captured in a study of regulatory T cells in long-lasting Graves disease. CDR3 regions were amplified by Arm-PCR using iRepertoire HTBI primers to build TCR beta libraries. TCRdb recomputed calls from the multiplex PCR reads with MiXCR, one row per CDR3 protein. The sample carries approximately 460,000 distinct CDR3 sequences, about 16% recorded once. The time point was: newly diagnosed GD, antithyroid drugs for less than 3 months. After RNA was extracted from PBMCs, the TCR library was made from it. Deletions cut 4 bases from V and 0 bases from J, with 16 bases between. This CDR3 contains 17 residues. Germline V gene data show CDR1 as MGHRA and CDR2 as YSYEKL. The sample was also linked to a second study, of T cells in Graves' hyperthyroidism and ophthalmopathy.

The chain combines TRBV4-1 with TRBJ2-1, with D unclear. The receptor was isolated from a woman aged 25 to 45 with Graves disease. The source was peripheral blood mononuclear cells (PBMCs), collected at new diagnosis, from a patient treated with antithyroid drugs. The CDR3 is CASSRLPQESSYNEQFF. CDR3 nucleotides: TGCGCCAGCAGCCGCCTACCTCAGGAGAGCTCCTACAATGAGCAGTTCTTC.